These 21 T cell receptor beta chains were all obtained from the same sample, sequenced in a study of blood T cell repertoires in COVID-19. Generated by immunoSEQ multiplex PCR, the TCRdb table keeps only in-frame clones and is missing some. The repertoire has roughly 340,000 clones, 89% of them found once; the top ten carry 2.5% to 3.5%. The sequencing sample was made of peripheral blood. These receptors originate from a young woman with COVID-19, enrolled during active disease.

This clone was counted once. The V and J genes are TRBV28 and TRBJ1-5; D possibly corresponds to TRBD1 (5 bases). The CDR3 sequence is 18 residues long. Per the germline V gene, CDR1 is MDHEN and CDR2 is SYDVKM. V lost 4 bases to trimming and J lost 0 bases, with 19 bases between them. CDR3 in DNA: TGTGCCAGCAGTTCCCATCACCTCAGGGATTATAGCAATCAGCCCCAGCATTTT. Protein product: CASSSHHLRDYSNQPQHF.

The chain is built from TRBV9 and TRBJ2-5; TRBD1 matches at 10 bases. V lost 0 bases, J lost 5 bases, and 4 bases stayed unmatched. Germline CDR1 reads SGDLS; CDR2 reads YYNGEE. The CDR3 covers 15 residues. The CDR3 DNA reads as TGTGCCAGCAGCGTAGGCGGGACAGGGGACGAGACCCAGTACTTC. Translation gives CASSVGGTGDETQYF.

The chain has TRBV4-2 and TRBJ2-3; a possible D gene is TRBD2 (5 bases). V was trimmed by 4 bases and J by 2 bases, leaving 13 bases between them. In germline, CDR1 is LGHNA, CDR2 YNFKEQ. The CDR3 is made up of 15 amino acids. The CDR3 nucleotides are TGTGCCAGCAGCCCGGGATCGATAGACACAGATACGCAGTATTTT. This translates into CASSPGSIDTDTQYF.

The chain has TRBV29-1 and TRBJ1-1, with no clear D. V dropped 7 bases and J dropped 1 base, with 10 bases sitting between them. This CDR3 has 12 amino acids. Germline CDR1 SQVTM, CDR2 ANQGSEA. CDR3 nucleotides: TGCAGCGCCCACCACAGGAACACTGAAGCTTTCTTT. It encodes CSAHHRNTEAFF.

The V gene is TRBV7-2, the J gene TRBJ1-2; the match to TRBD1 covers 9 bases. The CDR3 sequence is 15 residues long. Losses at the gene ends were 5 bases for V and 4 bases for J; bases not matched to a gene: 8. Looked up from germline, CDR1 is SGHTA and CDR2 is FQGNSA. DNA of the CDR3: TGTGCCAGCAGCCCACGGGACAGGGTGTTCTATGGCTACACCTTC. Translation: CASSPRDRVFYGYTF.

This clone was seen a few times. V usage is TRBV6-2 or TRBV6-3 and J usage is TRBJ1-5, with 10 nucleotides matching TRBD1. Germline V gene sequence: CDR1 MNHEY, CDR2 SVGEGT. The CDR3 spans 20 residues. V was pared by 0 bases and J by 0 bases, with 11 bases of the junction left unmatched. DNA of the CDR3: TGTGCCAGCAGTTACTCTCCTCGGGACAGGGGAATCTATAGCAATCAGCCCCAGCATTTT. Residues: CASSYSPRDRGIYSNQPQHF.

The rearrangement joins TRBV6-2 or TRBV6-3 to TRBJ1-1; D is perhaps TRBD1 (5 bases). CDR1 is MNHEY, CDR2 SVGEGT, per germline. There are 19 residues in the CDR3. The V end lost 2 bases, the J end lost 4 bases, and 26 bases lay between the germline ends. CDR3 coding DNA: TGTGCCAGCAGTTACCAACCGGGGAGGGGCTTCGGGATTAGCACTGAAGCTTTCTTT. Residues: CASSYQPGRGFGISTEAFF.

The rearrangement uses TRBV4-3 and TRBJ1-2; a weak D match, TRBD1 (6 bases). The CDR3 contains 15 residues. Germline CDR1 reads LGHNA; CDR2 reads YSLEER. V lost 0 bases and J 3 bases, leaving 11 bases between the germline ends. CDR3 in amino acids: CASSQEDSWDYGYTF. The CDR3 DNA reads as TGCGCCAGCAGCCAAGAGGACAGCTGGGACTATGGCTACACCTTC.

The chain carries TRBV6-6 and TRBJ2-5; the match to TRBD1 covers 7 bases. The CDR3 length is 13 residues. V lost 5 bases to trimming and J lost 5 bases; unmatched junction nucleotides: 5. CDR1 is MNHNY, CDR2 SVGAGI, per germline (reference sequence). The CDR3 sequence is CASSQDRQETQYF. CDR3 nucleotide sequence: TGTGCCAGCAGTCAGGACAGGCAGGAGACCCAGTACTTC.

V is TRBV11-3 and J is TRBJ2-3; weak D call: TRBD2 (5 bases). V was cut by 1 base and J by 5 bases, with 16 bases left in between. The CDR3 contains 16 residues. Germline V lookup: CDR1 SGHNT, CDR2 YENEEA. Here the CDR3 reads CASSLGRQVGKDTQYF. In DNA form, the CDR3 reads TGTGCCAGCAGCTTAGGTCGACAAGTCGGGAAAGATACGCAGTATTTT. Filled out from reference TRBV11-3 and TRBJ2-3, the complete variable domain reads EAGVVQSPRYKIIEKKQPVAFWCNPISGHNTLYWYLQNLGQGPELLIRYENEEAVDDSQLPKDRFSAERLKGVDSTLKIQPAELGDSAVYLCASSLGRQVGKDTQYFGPGTRLTVL.

This clone was counted a single time. The V gene is TRBV3-1 (or the pseudogene TRBV3-2), the J gene TRBJ1-2; TRBD1 agrees at 9 bases. Trimming removed 4 bases from V and 4 bases from J; junction bases left unmatched: 7. Per germline, CDR1 LGHDT and CDR2 YNNKEL (reference sequence). This CDR3 contains 15 residues. DNA for the CDR3: TGTGCCAGCAGCCCGGGACAGGGAGACTTCTATGGCTACACCTTC. Translated, it gives CASSPGQGDFYGYTF.

This chain links TRBV19 with TRBJ2-2, with D tentatively TRBD2 (5 bases). This CDR3 is 16 amino acids long. The germline CDR1 and CDR2 sequences are LNHDA and SQIVND (reference sequence). The V gene lost 7 bases and the J gene lost 1 base, with 16 bases spanning the gap. CDR3 sequence (DNA): TGTGCCAGTAAACCGAGAAGCGGAGTGAACACCGGGGAGCTGTTTTTT. This codes for CASKPRSGVNTGELFF. The complete variable domain, with remaining parts taken from reference TRBV19 and TRBJ2-2, reads DGGITQSPKYLFRKEGQNVTLSCEQNLNHDAMYWYRQDPGQGLRLIYYSQIVNDFQKGDIAEGYSVSREKKESFPLTVTSAQKNPTAFYLCASKPRSGVNTGELFFGEGSRLTVL.

This chain uses TRBV3-1 (or the pseudogene TRBV3-2) with TRBJ1-2; 8 positions match TRBD1. The J segment lost 7 bases and the V segment lost 0 bases, leaving 7 bases of the junction unmatched. The CDR3 runs 15 residues. CDR1 is LGHDT, CDR2 YNNKEL, per germline (reference sequence). The CDR3: CASSQDGPGGGGYTF. As DNA, the CDR3 is TGTGCCAGCAGCCAAGATGGCCCAGGGGGCGGTGGCTACACCTTC.

V gene TRBV6-5 combines with J gene TRBJ2-1; TRBD2 matches at 12 bases. V was clipped by 7 bases and J by 5 bases; unmatched bases: 6. The CDR3 runs 15 residues. Germline CDR1 MNHEY, CDR2 SVGAGI. CDR3 region: CASNPGTSGHNEQFF. CDR3 DNA sequence: TGTGCCAGCAATCCGGGGACTAGCGGGCACAATGAGCAGTTCTTC.

This rearrangement joins TRBV5-8 to TRBJ2-1; TRBD2 is a possible D gene (7 bases). Germline V lookup: CDR1 SGHTS, CDR2 YDEGEE. V lost 0 bases and J 1 base, leaving 11 bases between the germline ends. The CDR3 runs to 16 residues. CDR3 in amino acids: CASSLEGGGSYNEQFF. DNA of the CDR3: TGTGCCAGCAGCTTGGAAGGGGGGGGGTCCTACAATGAGCAGTTCTTC.

The rearrangement uses TRBV6-2 or TRBV6-3 and TRBJ1-1; TRBD1 is a possible D gene (6 bases). CDR3 length equals 16 residues. Germline V gene sequence: CDR1 MNHEY, CDR2 SVGEGT. The V end lost 0 bases, the J end lost 1 base, and 12 bases lay between the germline ends. The CDR3 DNA is TGTGCCAGCAGTTACTCGATCCAGGGGAAGAACACTGAAGCTTTCTTT. Translating it yields CASSYSIQGKNTEAFF.

The V call is TRBV10-2, the J call TRBJ2-5; D is possibly TRBD1 (6 bases). The CDR3 totals 13 residues. V dropped 3 bases and J dropped 9 bases, with 14 bases sitting between them. CDR1 and CDR2 (germline): WSHSY, SAAADI. As DNA, the CDR3 is TGCGCCAGCAGTGAAACAGGGCACAGGGCCCAGTACTTC. This gives the protein CASSETGHRAQYF.

The chain employs TRBV2 and TRBJ2-7; 7 nucleotides align to TRBD1. Trimming removed 6 bases from V and 9 bases from J; junction bases left unmatched: 11. This CDR3 is 13 amino acids long. Germline CDR1 is SNHLY and CDR2 is FYNNEI. CDR3 amino acids: CASRNRDRSWQYF. CDR3 nucleotides: TGTGCCAGCAGGAACCGGGACAGATCATGGCAGTACTTC.

This chain's CDR3 is CASRYTGGSETQYF. As DNA, the CDR3 is TGTGCCAGCAGATACACAGGGGGCTCAGAGACCCAGTACTTC. The J gene is TRBJ2-5, the V gene TRBV6-5, with 9 bases lining up with TRBD1. CDR1 is MNHEY, CDR2 SVGAGI, per germline. J gave up 4 bases and V 6 bases, and 6 bases lay outside the gene matches. The CDR3 contains 14 residues.

This clone was picked up a small number of times. The chain's CDR3 is CASSGQGGTGELFF. CDR3 nucleotides: TGTGCCAGCAGCGGACAGGGCGGCACCGGGGAGCTGTTTTTT. The gene calls are TRBV6-2 or TRBV6-3 and TRBJ2-2, with TRBD1 identical over 8 bases. The length of the CDR3 is 14 residues. CDR1 is MNHEY, CDR2 SVGEGT, per germline. Trimming took 6 bases from V and 4 from J; bases not matched to a gene: 4.

The chain recombines TRBV9 with TRBJ1-3; no reliable D call. Germline CDR1 is SGDLS and CDR2 is YYNGEE. Trimming left V 4 bases short and J 0 bases short, with 5 bases between. This CDR3 has 13 residues. The CDR3 sequence is CASSSSSGNTIYF. CDR3 bases: TGTGCCAGCAGCTCCAGCTCTGGAAACACCATATATTTT.